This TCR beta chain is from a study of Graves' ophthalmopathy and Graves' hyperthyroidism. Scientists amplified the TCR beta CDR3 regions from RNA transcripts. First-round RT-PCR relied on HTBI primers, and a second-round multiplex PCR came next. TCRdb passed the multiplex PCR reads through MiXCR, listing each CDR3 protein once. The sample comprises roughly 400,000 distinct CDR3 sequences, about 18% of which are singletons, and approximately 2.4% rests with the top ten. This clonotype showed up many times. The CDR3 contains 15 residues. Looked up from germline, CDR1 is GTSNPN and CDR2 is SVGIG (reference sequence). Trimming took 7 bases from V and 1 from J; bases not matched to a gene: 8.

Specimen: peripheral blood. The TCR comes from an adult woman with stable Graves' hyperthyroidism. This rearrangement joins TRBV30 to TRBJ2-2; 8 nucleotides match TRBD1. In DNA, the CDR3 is TGTGCCTCCGGAACCGGGACAGGGAACACCGGGGAGCTGTTTTTT. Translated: CASGTGTGNTGELFF.